The T cell receptor (beta chain) under discussion was sequenced for a study of prognosis after radiotherapy for stage I lung cancer. Study background: Non-small cell lung cancer patients at stage I were enrolled between April 2018 and 2019. Among the patients, roughly seven had squamous cell carcinoma and roughly 12 had adenocarcinoma.

Node-negative disease was confirmed in all patients by CT and PET/CT, with no prior chemotherapy, radiotherapy or other malignancies. Per the germline V gene, CDR1 is LNHNV and CDR2 is YYDKDF (reference sequence). The CDR3 extends over 18 amino acids. V was cut by 0 bases and J by 0 bases, with 16 bases left in between. Two rounds of multiplex PCR amplified TCR beta CDR3 from genomic DNA. Used in first-round PCR were primers specific to each TRBV and TRBJ gene. TCRdb called the multiplex PCR reads again in MiXCR, with one record for every CDR3 protein. The profile shows about 59,000 distinct CDR3 sequences, about 30% of them singletons. This clonotype showed up many times.

The TCR was taken from a donor at least 50 years old with non-small cell lung cancer. The source material was PBMCs, sampled before or after stereotactic body radiation therapy (not recorded which). This chain joins TRBV15 and TRBJ2-3; the D gene is possibly TRBD2 (6 bases). DNA of the CDR3: TGTGCCACCAGCAGAGATGCGGGAACAGGAGATAGCACAGATACGCAGTATTTT. Translation: CATSRDAGTGDSTDTQYF.